Below, 30 T cell receptor beta chains from the same sample are listed, as sequenced in a study of T cell repertoires in cytomegalovirus infection (dated by TCRdb to about 2019). Reads for this sample came from an Illumina HiSeq 1500. TCRdb reanalyzed the raw reads on its own, using fastp at Q25 for trimming and MiXCR for clone calling, and kept in-frame beta chains. Rows with a matching CDR3 protein are joined into one entry that keeps the most common DNA and genes. This sample comprises about half a million distinct CDR3 sequences, 33% of them detected only once. The top ten constitute 15% to 20% of the sample. The treatment or condition label corresponds to: in vitro stimulation with specific CMV peptide epitopes to enrich CMV-specific T cells. The antigens for these receptors are not known. The material was cultured PBMCs, obtained from culture after CMV antigen stimulation. The receptor set was obtained from a human donor in good health (CMV status not recorded). Some clones in this sample may be carry-over from other donors' samples.

The chain has TRBV20-1 and TRBJ2-1; unclear D gene. The CDR3 loop spans 14 amino acids. Germline loops: CDR1 DFQATT, CDR2 SNEGSKA (reference sequence). V lost 2 bases and J lost 6, with 14 bases in between. CDR3 sequence (DNA): TGCAGTGCTAGACCCCCATCAGGTCTCAATGAGCAGTTCTTC. Its translation is CSARPPSGLNEQFF.

This clonotype is medium-sized in the sample. V is TRBV7-2 and J is TRBJ2-1; D is possibly TRBD1 (5 bases). V gave up 1 base and J gave up 0 bases, with 7 bases separating them. The CDR3 is 15 amino acids. Germline V gene data show CDR1 as SGHTA and CDR2 as FQGNSA. In nucleotides, the CDR3 is TGTGCCAGCAGCTTAGGACAGTTCTCCTACAATGAGCAGTTCTTC. It encodes CASSLGQFSYNEQFF.

The sample holds a few counts of this clonotype. The chain uses TRBV5-6 and TRBJ2-7, with D uncertain. Per the germline V gene, CDR1 is SGHDT and CDR2 is YYEEEE. The CDR3 has 15 residues. Trimming removed 6 bases from V and 0 bases from J, with 16 bases in between. CDR3 loop: CASTQAFRSSYEQYF. The DNA for the CDR3 is TGTGCCAGCACCCAAGCGTTCCGAAGCTCCTACGAGCAGTACTTC. Full variable domain (missing parts from reference TRBV5-6 and TRBJ2-7): DAGVTQSPTHLIKTRGQQVTLRCSPKSGHDTVSWYQQALGQGPQFIFQYYEEEERQRGNFPDRFSGHQFPNYSSELNVNALLLGDSALYLCASTQAFRSSYEQYFGPGTRLTVT.

This clonotype was seen a few times. This chain uses TRBV7-9 with TRBJ2-1; D might be TRBD1 (6 bases). CDR1 and CDR2 (germline): SEHNR, FQNEAQ (reference sequence). V shed 4 bases and J shed 7 bases, with 17 bases lying between them. The CDR3 totals 15 residues. The CDR3 spells CASSSGWTDGNEQFF. The DNA of the CDR3 is TGTGCCAGCAGCTCCGGATGGACAGACGGAAATGAGCAGTTCTTC.

The V call is TRBV28, the J call TRBJ2-5, with TRBD2 as a possible D gene (6 bases). Trimming took 8 bases from V and 5 from J, leaving 12 bases between them. This CDR3 has 12 residues. Germline CDR1 reads MDHEN; CDR2 reads SYDVKM. The CDR3 loop is CASGGITETQYF. The CDR3, as DNA: TGTGCCAGCGGGGGGATAACGGAGACCCAGTACTTC.

The V and J genes are TRBV7-2 and TRBJ1-1; 10 nucleotides agree with TRBD1. Per germline, CDR1 SGHTA and CDR2 FQGNSA. V shed 6 bases and J 5 bases; nucleotides not matched to a gene: 12. CDR3 length: 16 residues. CDR3 bases: TGTGCCAGCAGTCCAACGAAGGACAGGGGGGTAACTGAAGCTTTCTTT. This gives the protein CASSPTKDRGVTEAFF. Based on the CDR3 plus reference TRBV7-2 and TRBJ1-1, the full variable domain is GAGVSQSPSNKVTEKGKDVELRCDPISGHTALYWYRQSLGQGLEFLIYFQGNSAPDKSGLPSDRFSAERTGGSVSTLTIQRTQQEDSAVYLCASSPTKDRGVTEAFFGQGTRLTVV.

The chain recombines TRBV7-6 with TRBJ2-5; no definite D call. V was cut by 1 base and J by 5 bases, with 11 bases left in between. The CDR3 spans 14 residues. Germline lookup yields CDR1 SGHVS and CDR2 FNYEAQ. Written as DNA, the CDR3 is TGTGCCAGCAGCTTAGGTGTGGTGGGGGAGACCCAGTACTTC. This codes for CASSLGVVGETQYF. The full variable domain, completed using reference TRBV7-6 and TRBJ2-5, is GAGVSQSPRYKVTKRGQDVALRCDPISGHVSLYWYRQALGQGPEFLTYFNYEAQQDKSGLPNDRFSAERPEGSISTLTIQRTEQRDSAMYRCASSLGVVGETQYFGPGTRLLVL.

The V call is TRBV6-4, the J call TRBJ2-7; unclear D gene. The CDR3 has 13 residues. Germline V gene sequence: CDR1 MRHNA, CDR2 SNTAGT. V was cut by 3 bases and J by 3 bases, with 9 bases left in between. The CDR3 sequence: CASSENPNYEQYF. The CDR3 coding sequence is TGTGCCAGCAGTGAGAACCCTAACTACGAGCAGTACTTC.

This clonotype came up a few times. The V gene is TRBV12-3 or TRBV12-4, the J gene TRBJ1-5; the D gene is possibly TRBD1 (6 bases). The CDR3 totals 13 residues. The V end was cut by 7 bases, the J end by 1 base, with 8 bases between. The CDR3, as DNA: TGTGCCAGCACCGGACAGAGCAATCAGCCCCAGCATTTT. Protein sequence: CASTGQSNQPQHF.

In its sample, this clonotype was seen a few times. Here the CDR3 DNA reads TGTGCCAGCAGCTTGGGCCTAGCGGGCGCCCGTGGGGGTAATGAGCAGTTCTTC. Its protein product is CASSLGLAGARGGNEQFF. The V and J genes are TRBV5-4 and TRBJ2-1; 8 positions agree with TRBD2. This CDR3 contains 18 residues. Germline V lookup: CDR1 SGHNT, CDR2 YYREEE (reference sequence). With 0 bases clipped from V and 7 bases from J, the junction kept 15 bases outside the gene matches.

This clonotype was observed a handful of times. The chain uses TRBV6-5 and TRBJ1-1; D remains ambiguous. Germline V gene data show CDR1 as MNHEY and CDR2 as SVGAGI. There are 13 residues in the CDR3. Trimming shortened V by 6 bases and J by 6 bases, and 14 bases separated the two germline ends. This chain's CDR3 is CASSQVVVAEAFF. CDR3 DNA: TGTGCCAGCAGCCAGGTAGTAGTGGCTGAAGCTTTCTTT.

This clonotype is a singleton in its sample. The V gene is TRBV20-1, the J gene TRBJ1-3; the match to TRBD1 covers 8 bases. Germline-derived CDR1 and CDR2 are DFQATT and SNEGSKA (reference sequence). The V segment lost 6 bases and the J segment 0 bases; nucleotides outside the gene matches: 10. The CDR3 runs 16 residues. The CDR3 sequence is CSAGVETGVSGNTIYF. For the CDR3, the DNA is TGCAGTGCCGGAGTGGAGACAGGGGTCTCTGGAAACACCATATATTTT.

The chain uses TRBV15 and TRBJ1-1; the D is unclear. Germline V lookup: CDR1 LNHNV, CDR2 YYDKDF (reference sequence). CDR3 length: 18 amino acids. Trimming shortened V by 5 bases and J by 2 bases, and 24 bases separated the two germline ends. The CDR3 is CATSGRLVSLGPNTEAFF. As DNA, the CDR3 is TGTGCCACCAGCGGACGCCTTGTATCACTCGGCCCCAACACTGAAGCTTTCTTT.

Note on this clonotype: Its ends do not fully match the called genes, so a read error is possible. The chain joins TRBV7-6 to TRBJ2-7; tentatively, D is TRBD1 (5 bases). The CDR3 consists of 14 residues. Germline V gene data show CDR1 as SGHVS and CDR2 as FNYEAQ. CDR3 bases: TGTACCAGCAGCTTCTTCGAAGGGGCCTACGAGCAGTACTTC. Encoded protein: CTSSFFEGAYEQYF.

The chain recombines TRBV20-1 with TRBJ1-3; 9 bases line up with TRBD1. From germline, CDR1 is DFQATT and CDR2 SNEGSKA (reference sequence). V lost 4 bases to trimming and J lost 4 bases; unmatched junction nucleotides: 5. CDR3 length equals 14 residues. CDR3: CSATGQGTGNTIYF. CDR3 DNA: TGCAGTGCTACGGGACAGGGAACAGGAAACACCATATATTTT.

This clonotype occurred a few times. Here the CDR3 reads CASSRTSGSREQYV. CDR3 in DNA: TGTGCCAGCAGCCGGACTAGCGGGAGTCGCGAGCAGTACGTC. The chain is built from TRBV7-2 and TRBJ2-7, with TRBD2 matching over 13 bases. Germline V lookup: CDR1 SGHTA, CDR2 FQGNSA. The length of the CDR3 is 14 residues. V was clipped by 5 bases and J by 6 bases; unmatched bases: 4.

In this sample, this clonotype turned up a few times. The rearrangement joins TRBV12-3 or TRBV12-4 to TRBJ2-7; 9 nucleotides match TRBD1. CDR3 length equals 13 residues. Trimming took 3 bases from V and 6 from J; bases not matched to a gene: 3. Here the CDR3 reads CASSFRQGGEQYF. CDR3 DNA: TGTGCCAGCAGTTTCAGACAGGGGGGCGAGCAGTACTTC.

CDR3 amino acids: CASGTGESTGELFF. CDR3 DNA: TGTGCCAGTGGGACAGGGGAGAGCACCGGGGAGCTGTTTTTT. The chain carries TRBV19 and TRBJ2-2; 10 bases are shared with TRBD1. CDR3 length: 14 residues. Germline loops: CDR1 LNHDA, CDR2 SQIVND (reference sequence). Trimming at V came to 8 bases and at J to 4 bases, leaving 4 bases not matched to a gene.

The sample holds a few counts of this clonotype. The chain employs TRBV7-2 and TRBJ1-5; D gene unclear. The germline CDR1 and CDR2 sequences are SGHTA and FQGNSA. The V and J ends lost 3 bases and 5 bases respectively, with 8 bases between them. This CDR3 has 13 residues. CDR3 nucleotide sequence: TGTGCCAGCAGCTTTTCGAGGGATCAGCCCCAGCATTTT. Its translation: CASSFSRDQPQHF.

This clonotype was counted at least ten times. J is TRBJ2-1 and V is TRBV7-2; 7 nucleotides agree with TRBD1. Losses at the gene ends were 0 bases for V and 2 bases for J; bases not matched to a gene: 7. Germline V CDR1 and CDR2: SGHTA, FQGNSA. The CDR3 totals 17 residues. The CDR3 loop is CASSLASTGTAYNEQFF. The DNA for the CDR3 is TGTGCCAGCAGCTTAGCCTCGACAGGGACGGCCTACAATGAGCAGTTCTTC.

This clonotype turned up a few times. The chain carries TRBV9 and TRBJ1-1; unclear D gene. With 0 bases removed from V and 1 base from J, the gap between germline ends came to 4 bases. Germline CDR1 is SGDLS and CDR2 is YYNGEE. The CDR3 extends over 13 amino acids. The CDR3 sequence is CASSVEQNTEAFF. The CDR3 DNA follows: TGTGCCAGCAGCGTAGAGCAGAACACTGAAGCTTTCTTT. The whole variable domain, filled in from reference TRBV9 and TRBJ1-1, reads DSGVTQTPKHLITATGQRVTLRCSPRSGDLSVYWYQQSLDQGLQFLIQYYNGEERAKGNILERFSAQQFPDLHSELNLSSLELGDSALYFCASSVEQNTEAFFGQGTRLTVV.

The genes are TRBV20-1 and TRBJ2-5; D may be TRBD1 (6 bases). Germline V gene data show CDR1 as DFQATT and CDR2 as SNEGSKA (reference sequence). This CDR3 is built from 12 residues. V shed 3 bases and J shed 5 bases, with 10 bases lying between them. The CDR3 region is CSARGAWETQYF. In DNA form, the CDR3 reads TGCAGTGCTAGGGGGGCCTGGGAGACCCAGTACTTC.

This clonotype came up a few times. CDR3 coding DNA: TGTGCCAGCAGTGAATCCCCTAGTACAGGCAATGAGCAGTTCTTC. It encodes CASSESPSTGNEQFF. The genes are TRBV6-1 and TRBJ2-1, with D maybe TRBD1 (5 bases). CDR3 length: 15 residues. Germline CDR1 and CDR2: MNHNS and SASEGT. Trimming took 2 bases from V and 6 from J, leaving 14 bases between them.

This clonotype was seen only a few times. The gene calls are TRBV4-1 and TRBJ1-2, with 10 positions matching TRBD1. V lost 3 bases and J lost 8; bases outside the gene matches: 12. Germline-derived CDR1 and CDR2 are MGHRA and YSYEKL. CDR3 length: 16 residues. The CDR3 sequence is CASSHPGTGVWDGYTF. In nucleotides, the CDR3 is TGCGCCAGCAGCCACCCCGGGACAGGGGTATGGGACGGCTACACCTTC.

This chain connects TRBV14 to TRBJ2-2; 8 positions match TRBD2. Germline CDR1 SGHDN, CDR2 FVKESK. The CDR3 length is 15 residues. Trimming took 4 bases from V and 4 from J; bases not matched to a gene: 5. The chain's CDR3 is CASSPPAGATGELFF. CDR3 nucleotides: TGTGCCAGCAGCCCCCCAGCGGGGGCCACCGGGGAGCTGTTTTTT.

The rearrangement uses TRBV11-1 and TRBJ2-1, with TRBD1 matching over 7 bases. The ends lost 1 base at V and 4 bases at J; junction bases unmatched: 4. CDR3 length: 15 amino acids. Germline CDR1 reads SGHAT; CDR2 reads FQDESV (reference sequence). This chain's CDR3 is CASSLGQGYYNEQFF. Here the CDR3 DNA reads TGTGCCAGCAGCTTAGGACAGGGCTATTACAATGAGCAGTTCTTC.

This clonotype was counted only a few times. The V and J genes are TRBV19 and TRBJ2-7, with 8 bases fitting TRBD1. The CDR3 extends over 17 amino acids. V shed 5 bases, J shed 3 bases, and the junction held 15 bases outside the gene matches. CDR1 is LNHDA and CDR2 is SQIVND in the germline V gene (reference sequence). CDR3: CASSDRRGRRMNYEQYF. DNA for the CDR3: TGTGCCAGTAGTGATCGCAGGGGGCGGCGGATGAACTACGAGCAGTACTTC.

The J gene is TRBJ2-1, the V gene TRBV29-1, with D perhaps matching TRBD2 (5 bases). Per germline, CDR1 SQVTM and CDR2 ANQGSEA. This CDR3 has 12 amino acids. Trimming took off 6 bases at V and 10 bases at J, with 16 bases between the two ends. The CDR3 coding sequence is TGCAGCGTGGACTCCCGACGGATCGAGCAGTTCTTC. Translated, it gives CSVDSRRIEQFF.

This clonotype appeared many times. This chain joins TRBV7-9 and TRBJ1-3, with 7 bases aligning to TRBD1. Trimming removed 1 base from V and 4 bases from J; junction bases left unmatched: 7. This CDR3 has 16 amino acids. The germline gives CDR1 SEHNR, CDR2 FQNEAQ (reference sequence). The CDR3 nucleotides read TGTGCCAGCAGCTTAGTAACAGGGGCACCAGGAAACACCATATATTTT. It yields the protein CASSLVTGAPGNTIYF.

The chain uses TRBV24-1 and TRBJ1-1; D remains unclear. Germline V CDR1 and CDR2: KGHDR, SFDVKD. The V end lost 2 bases, the J end lost 3 bases, and 12 bases lay between the germline ends. The CDR3 sequence is 15 residues long. CDR3 loop: CATSDSRYLDTEAFF. The CDR3 DNA reads as TGTGCCACCAGTGATTCCCGGTATTTGGACACTGAAGCTTTCTTT.